These 13 T cell receptor beta chains were all obtained from the same sample, sequenced in a study of cytomegalovirus exposure and HLA in healthy donors. The PCR was carried out with 60 Vbeta primers and 13 Jbeta primers. Measured with immunoSEQ multiplex PCR; TCRdb has only the in-frame clones, and not every one. This table has some 120,000 clones, roughly 80% appearing once. The sample taken for sequencing was PBMCs. These receptors were taken from a female donor in good health and CMV-seronegative.

This rearrangement joins TRBV27 to TRBJ2-7; 12 positions agree with TRBD2. V was clipped by 3 bases and J by 2 bases; unmatched bases: 5. The CDR3 is made up of 16 amino acids. Germline V gene lookup returns CDR1 MNHEY and CDR2 SMNVEV (reference sequence). The CDR3 loop reads CASSFFRTSGTYEQYF. As DNA, the CDR3 is TGTGCCAGCAGTTTCTTTCGGACTAGCGGGACCTACGAGCAGTACTTC.

The V and J genes are TRBV5-1 and TRBJ2-1; weak D call: TRBD1 (6 bases). Germline V CDR1 and CDR2: SGHRS, YFSETQ. Deletions cut 0 bases from V and 13 bases from J, with 14 bases between. The CDR3 consists of 13 residues. This CDR3 is CASSLEGTTLQFF. CDR3 in DNA: TGCGCCAGCAGCTTGGAAGGGACAACCCTTCAGTTCTTC. Full variable domain (outside the CDR3, taken from reference TRBV5-1 and TRBJ2-1): KAGVTQTPRYLIKTRGQQVTLSCSPISGHRSVSWYQQTPGQGLQFLFEYFSETQRNKGNFPGRFSGRQFSNSRSEMNVSTLELGDSALYLCASSLEGTTLQFFGPGTRLTVL.

The J gene is TRBJ1-3, the V gene TRBV5-1, with 8 bases fitting TRBD1. The CDR3 is 12 residues long. J was trimmed by 13 bases and V by 4 bases; bases with no gene match: 7. CDR1 is SGHRS, CDR2 YFSETQ, per germline. The CDR3 DNA reads as TGCGCCAGCAGCACCGGACAGGGTTTGATATATTTT. Translated: CASSTGQGLIYF.

The chain uses TRBV9 and TRBJ2-7, with 7 bases aligning to TRBD2. Per germline, CDR1 SGDLS and CDR2 YYNGEE. CDR3 length: 14 residues. Unmatched junction bases numbered 4, after V lost 0 bases and J lost 4 bases. CDR3 in DNA: TGTGCCAGCAGCGTAGATTTGGGGGGGTACGAGCAGTACTTC. This translates into CASSVDLGGYEQYF.

This clone was found once. The DNA of the CDR3 is TGCAGCGCTGTACGGACTAGCGGGGGGAATGAGCAGTTCTTC. Residues: CSAVRTSGGNEQFF. The rearrangement uses TRBV29-1 and TRBJ2-1; 14 bases map to TRBD2. Per germline, CDR1 SQVTM and CDR2 ANQGSEA. With 7 bases clipped from V and 7 bases from J, the junction kept 6 bases outside the gene matches. The CDR3 extends over 14 amino acids.

In this sample, this clone turned up a few times. V is TRBV6-5 and J is TRBJ1-3; D is perhaps TRBD1 (5 bases). The CDR3 is 15 residues long. Germline values: CDR1 MNHEY, CDR2 SVGAGI. The V and J ends lost 2 bases and 0 bases respectively, with 8 bases between them. This CDR3 reads CASSYLQGSGNTIYF. DNA of the CDR3: TGTGCCAGCAGTTACCTCCAGGGCTCTGGAAACACCATATATTTT.

The chain employs TRBV7-8 and TRBJ2-1; TRBD2 agrees at 7 bases. The CDR3 has 15 residues. Trimming removed 4 bases from V and 4 bases from J; junction bases left unmatched: 7. CDR1 and CDR2 from the germline V gene are SGHVS and FQNEAQ. The CDR3 reads CASSSGRGSYNEQFF. DNA for the CDR3: TGTGCCAGCAGCTCGGGGCGGGGGTCTTACAATGAGCAGTTCTTC.

This clone was observed a few times. The rearrangement uses TRBV4-1 and TRBJ1-1; 7 nucleotides line up with TRBD1. The CDR3 contains 16 residues. V shed 0 bases and J 6 bases; nucleotides not matched to a gene: 10. In germline, CDR1 is MGHRA, CDR2 YSYEKL. The CDR3 sequence is CASSQDSRQGFSEAFF. The CDR3 DNA reads TGCGCCAGCAGCCAAGATAGCCGACAGGGATTCTCTGAAGCTTTCTTT.

J is TRBJ2-5 and V is TRBV18, with D possibly being TRBD1 (5 bases). V was shortened by 2 bases and J by 7 bases, with 14 bases between the two germline ends. Germline V gene lookup returns CDR1 KGHSH and CDR2 LQKENI. The CDR3 is 14 amino acids. Here the CDR3 reads CASSPESQAGTQYF. The CDR3 region has the DNA TGTGCCAGCTCACCAGAGTCACAGGCCGGGACCCAGTACTTC.

The rearrangement uses TRBV7-9 and TRBJ1-4; D is undetermined. Germline V gives CDR1 SEHNR, CDR2 FQNEAQ (reference sequence). The CDR3 is 13 amino acids. V was clipped by 10 bases and J by 4 bases, with 13 bases between them. CDR3 in DNA: TGTGCCACCACCGGGAGACTTAATGAAAAACTGTTTTTT. Protein sequence: CATTGRLNEKLFF.

This clone is a singleton in its sample. The chain recombines TRBV12-5 with TRBJ2-2, with D perhaps matching TRBD2 (6 bases). Per the germline V gene, CDR1 is LGHNT and CDR2 is FRNRAP. The CDR3 loop spans 13 amino acids. V was clipped by 1 base and J by 8 bases, with 8 bases between them. The CDR3, as DNA: TGTGCTAGTGGTTTGGCCGGGGGAGGGGAGCTGTTTTTT. Residues: CASGLAGGGELFF.

The gene calls are TRBV6-1 and TRBJ1-3, with no clear D. V lost 4 bases to trimming and J lost 0 bases, with 10 bases between them. From germline, CDR1 is MNHNS and CDR2 SASEGT. The CDR3 spans 15 residues. DNA for the CDR3: TGTGCCAGCAGTGCCCGAGAGTTCTCTGGAAACACCATATATTTT. Translation gives CASSAREFSGNTIYF.

CDR3 loop: CASSSRGAPNTEAFF. In DNA, the CDR3 is TGTGCCAGCAGCTCCAGGGGAGCGCCGAACACTGAAGCTTTCTTT. The V call is TRBV5-8, the J call TRBJ1-1, with D maybe TRBD1 (6 bases). Trimming removed 3 bases at V and 1 base at J, with 13 bases between. Germline V gives CDR1 SGHTS, CDR2 YDEGEE. The CDR3 sequence is 15 residues long.